The entry below describes one TCR beta chain. What it binds is unknown. Distinct nucleotide sequences in the sample also encode this CDR3. Primers: 60 Vbeta forward and 13 Jbeta reverse. This table comes from immunoSEQ multiplex PCR, and its TCRdb copy is limited to in-frame clones, with some not included. This sample carries some 190,000 clones, approximately 87% of them seen once, and the ten largest clones take about 1.2%. The entry originates in a study of cytomegalovirus exposure and HLA in healthy donors. Study-level results: Analyzed later, most CMV-associated TCR beta chains appeared HLA-restricted. A further, later analysis showed that HLA-associated TCR beta chains (compared with equally common others) were more clonally expanded. Most TCR sequences proved rare, with some public TCRs found in many donors.

Deletions cut 2 bases from V and 3 bases from J, with 2 bases between. CDR1 and CDR2 (germline): SGHDT, YYEEEE. The CDR3 sequence is 11 residues long. The TCR sequence derives from a man in his thirties or forties in good health and CMV-seronegative. The V call is TRBV5-6, the J call TRBJ2-5; D not certain. The sequenced material came from PBMCs. The CDR3 loop is CASSFKETQYF. The CDR3 region has the DNA TGTGCCAGCAGCTTCAAAGAGACCCAGTACTTC. Supplemented by reference TRBV5-6 and TRBJ2-5, the full variable domain reads DAGVTQSPTHLIKTRGQQVTLRCSPKSGHDTVSWYQQALGQGPQFIFQYYEEEERQRGNFPDRFSGHQFPNYSSELNVNALLLGDSALYLCASSFKETQYFGPGTRLLVL.